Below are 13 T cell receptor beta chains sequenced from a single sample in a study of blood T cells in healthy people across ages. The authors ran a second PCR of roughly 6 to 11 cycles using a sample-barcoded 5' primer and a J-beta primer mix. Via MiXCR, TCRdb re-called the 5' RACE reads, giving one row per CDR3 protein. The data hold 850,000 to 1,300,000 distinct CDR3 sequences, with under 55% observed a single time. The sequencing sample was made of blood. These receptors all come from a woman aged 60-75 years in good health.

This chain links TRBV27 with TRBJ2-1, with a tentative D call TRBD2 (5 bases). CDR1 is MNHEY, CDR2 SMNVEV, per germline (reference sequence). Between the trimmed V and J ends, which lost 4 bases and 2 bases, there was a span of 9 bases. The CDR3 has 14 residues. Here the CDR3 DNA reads TGTGCCAGCAGTTCGGCTAGCCCCTACAATGAGCAGTTCTTC. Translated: CASSSASPYNEQFF.

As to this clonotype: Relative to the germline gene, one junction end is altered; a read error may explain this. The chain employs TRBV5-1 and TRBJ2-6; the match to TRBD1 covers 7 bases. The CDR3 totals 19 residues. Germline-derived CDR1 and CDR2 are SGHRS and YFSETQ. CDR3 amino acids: CASSPPSGQVPSGANVQTF. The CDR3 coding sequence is TGCGCCAGCAGCCCGCCGTCCGGACAGGTTCCCTCTGGGGCCAACGTCCAGACTTTC.

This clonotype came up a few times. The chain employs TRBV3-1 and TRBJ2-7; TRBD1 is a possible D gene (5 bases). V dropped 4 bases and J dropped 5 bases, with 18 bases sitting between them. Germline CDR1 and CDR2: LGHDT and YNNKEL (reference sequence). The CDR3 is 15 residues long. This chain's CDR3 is CASSLRTQGAHEQYF. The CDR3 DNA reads TGTGCCAGCAGCCTCCGGACACAAGGGGCCCACGAGCAGTACTTC.

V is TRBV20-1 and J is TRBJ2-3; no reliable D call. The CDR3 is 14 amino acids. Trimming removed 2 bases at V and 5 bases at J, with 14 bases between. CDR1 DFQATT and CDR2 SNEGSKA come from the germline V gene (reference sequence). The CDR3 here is CSARLSGTLDTQYF. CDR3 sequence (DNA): TGCAGTGCTAGACTATCAGGAACATTAGATACGCAGTATTTT.

CDR3 nucleotide sequence: TGTGCCAGCAGCCGACGCGGGGTTTCATACAATGAGCAGTTCTTC. This translates into CASSRRGVSYNEQFF. The chain carries TRBV14 and TRBJ2-1, with D perhaps TRBD2 (6 bases). CDR3 length: 15 residues. Trimming cost V 4 bases and J 4 bases, with 14 bases left between them. Germline V gene data show CDR1 as SGHDN and CDR2 as FVKESK. The whole variable domain, remainder taken from reference TRBV14 and TRBJ2-1, is EAGVTQFPSHSVIEKGQTVTLRCDPISGHDNLYWYRRVMGKEIKFLLHFVKESKQDESGMPNNRFLAERTGGTYSTLKVQPAELEDSGVYFCASSRRGVSYNEQFFGPGTRLTVL.

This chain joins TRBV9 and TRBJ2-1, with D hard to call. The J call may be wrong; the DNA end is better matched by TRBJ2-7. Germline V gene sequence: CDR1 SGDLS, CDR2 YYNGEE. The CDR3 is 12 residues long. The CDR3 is CASSGSNNEQYF. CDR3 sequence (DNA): TGTGCCAGCAGCGGGAGCAACAATGAGCAGTACTTC.

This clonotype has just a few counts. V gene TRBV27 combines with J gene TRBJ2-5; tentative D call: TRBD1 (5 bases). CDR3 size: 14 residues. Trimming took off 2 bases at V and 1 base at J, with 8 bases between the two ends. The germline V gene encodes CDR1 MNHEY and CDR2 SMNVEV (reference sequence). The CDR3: CASSLGHAQETQYF. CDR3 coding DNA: TGTGCCAGCAGTTTAGGACATGCCCAAGAGACCCAGTACTTC.

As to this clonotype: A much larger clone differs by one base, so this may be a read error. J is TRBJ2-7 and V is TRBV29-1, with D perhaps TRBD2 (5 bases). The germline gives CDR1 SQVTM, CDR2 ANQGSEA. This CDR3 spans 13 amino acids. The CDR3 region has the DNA TGCAGCGGTGAAACGTGGGAGACCTACGAGCAGTACTTC. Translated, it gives CSGETWETYEQYF.

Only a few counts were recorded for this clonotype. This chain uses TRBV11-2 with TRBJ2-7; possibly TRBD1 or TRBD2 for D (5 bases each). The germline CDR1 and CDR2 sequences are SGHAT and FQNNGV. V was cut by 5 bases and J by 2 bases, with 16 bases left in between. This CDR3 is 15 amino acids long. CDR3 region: CASSRGRRQTYEQYF. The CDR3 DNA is TGTGCCAGCAGCCGAGGGCGGAGACAGACCTACGAGCAGTACTTC.

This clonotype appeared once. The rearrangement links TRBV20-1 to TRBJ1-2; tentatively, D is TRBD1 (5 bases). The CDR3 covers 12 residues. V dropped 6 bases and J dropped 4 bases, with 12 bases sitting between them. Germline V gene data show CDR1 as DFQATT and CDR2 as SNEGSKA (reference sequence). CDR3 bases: TGCAGTGCGGGGGTGCAGAGCTATGGCTACACCTTC. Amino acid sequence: CSAGVQSYGYTF.

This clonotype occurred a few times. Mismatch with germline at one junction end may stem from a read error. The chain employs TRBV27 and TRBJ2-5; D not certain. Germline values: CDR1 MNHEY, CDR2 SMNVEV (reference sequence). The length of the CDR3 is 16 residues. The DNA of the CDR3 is TGTGCCTGCAGTTTATGGGCGTTTGGAGACCAAGAGACCCAGTACTTC. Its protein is CACSLWAFGDQETQYF.

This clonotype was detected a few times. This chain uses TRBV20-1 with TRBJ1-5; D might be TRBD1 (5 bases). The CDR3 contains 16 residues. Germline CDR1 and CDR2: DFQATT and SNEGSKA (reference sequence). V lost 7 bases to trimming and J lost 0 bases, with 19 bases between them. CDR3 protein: CSVPGGRPISNQPQHF. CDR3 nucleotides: TGCAGTGTTCCGGGGGGAAGGCCGATTAGCAATCAGCCCCAGCATTTT.

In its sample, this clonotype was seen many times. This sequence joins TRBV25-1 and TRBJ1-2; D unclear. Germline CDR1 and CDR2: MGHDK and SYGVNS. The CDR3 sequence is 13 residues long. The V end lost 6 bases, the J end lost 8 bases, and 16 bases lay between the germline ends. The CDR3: CASSLTVREGYTF. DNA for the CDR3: TGTGCCAGCAGCCTGACGGTCCGGGAGGGCTACACCTTC.